These 3 T cell receptor beta chains share one sample of origin, sequenced in a study of CD8 T cells in ankylosing spondylitis. TCRdb re-derived calls from the 5' RACE reads in MiXCR, one entry per CDR3 protein. The data contain some 90,000 distinct CDR3 sequences, 27% of them singletons. The sample consisted of blood, either unsorted or a sorted T cell fraction (not recorded which). Receptor source: a male donor with ankylosing spondylitis or in good health (not recorded which).

The genes are TRBV3-1 and TRBJ2-7; D not resolved. V dropped 4 bases and J dropped 3 bases, with 13 bases sitting between them. There are 14 residues in the CDR3. Germline-derived CDR1 and CDR2 are LGHDT and YNNKEL (reference sequence). CDR3 sequence reads: CASSPAYGYYEQYV. As DNA, the CDR3 is TGTGCCAGCAGCCCCGCGTACGGTTACTACGAGCAGTACGTC.

This clonotype was picked up a small number of times. The chain employs TRBV20-1 and TRBJ1-4; D might be TRBD1 (5 bases). There are 15 residues in the CDR3. Germline V gene lookup returns CDR1 DFQATT and CDR2 SNEGSKA (reference sequence). Trimming stripped 3 bases from V and 8 bases from J, with 19 bases between. The CDR3, as DNA: TGCAGTGCTAGTTTGCGTCGGCCCGAGGGGGAAAAACTGTTTTTT. This codes for CSASLRRPEGEKLFF.

V and J are TRBV28 and TRBJ2-7, with a tentative D call TRBD2 (6 bases). CDR1 MDHEN and CDR2 SYDVKM come from the germline V gene. V gave up 7 bases and J gave up 9 bases, with 19 bases separating them. The CDR3 runs 13 residues. This CDR3 is CASTNTAGGGQYV. The CDR3, as DNA: TGTGCCAGCACCAACACAGCGGGTGGCGGGCAGTACGTC.